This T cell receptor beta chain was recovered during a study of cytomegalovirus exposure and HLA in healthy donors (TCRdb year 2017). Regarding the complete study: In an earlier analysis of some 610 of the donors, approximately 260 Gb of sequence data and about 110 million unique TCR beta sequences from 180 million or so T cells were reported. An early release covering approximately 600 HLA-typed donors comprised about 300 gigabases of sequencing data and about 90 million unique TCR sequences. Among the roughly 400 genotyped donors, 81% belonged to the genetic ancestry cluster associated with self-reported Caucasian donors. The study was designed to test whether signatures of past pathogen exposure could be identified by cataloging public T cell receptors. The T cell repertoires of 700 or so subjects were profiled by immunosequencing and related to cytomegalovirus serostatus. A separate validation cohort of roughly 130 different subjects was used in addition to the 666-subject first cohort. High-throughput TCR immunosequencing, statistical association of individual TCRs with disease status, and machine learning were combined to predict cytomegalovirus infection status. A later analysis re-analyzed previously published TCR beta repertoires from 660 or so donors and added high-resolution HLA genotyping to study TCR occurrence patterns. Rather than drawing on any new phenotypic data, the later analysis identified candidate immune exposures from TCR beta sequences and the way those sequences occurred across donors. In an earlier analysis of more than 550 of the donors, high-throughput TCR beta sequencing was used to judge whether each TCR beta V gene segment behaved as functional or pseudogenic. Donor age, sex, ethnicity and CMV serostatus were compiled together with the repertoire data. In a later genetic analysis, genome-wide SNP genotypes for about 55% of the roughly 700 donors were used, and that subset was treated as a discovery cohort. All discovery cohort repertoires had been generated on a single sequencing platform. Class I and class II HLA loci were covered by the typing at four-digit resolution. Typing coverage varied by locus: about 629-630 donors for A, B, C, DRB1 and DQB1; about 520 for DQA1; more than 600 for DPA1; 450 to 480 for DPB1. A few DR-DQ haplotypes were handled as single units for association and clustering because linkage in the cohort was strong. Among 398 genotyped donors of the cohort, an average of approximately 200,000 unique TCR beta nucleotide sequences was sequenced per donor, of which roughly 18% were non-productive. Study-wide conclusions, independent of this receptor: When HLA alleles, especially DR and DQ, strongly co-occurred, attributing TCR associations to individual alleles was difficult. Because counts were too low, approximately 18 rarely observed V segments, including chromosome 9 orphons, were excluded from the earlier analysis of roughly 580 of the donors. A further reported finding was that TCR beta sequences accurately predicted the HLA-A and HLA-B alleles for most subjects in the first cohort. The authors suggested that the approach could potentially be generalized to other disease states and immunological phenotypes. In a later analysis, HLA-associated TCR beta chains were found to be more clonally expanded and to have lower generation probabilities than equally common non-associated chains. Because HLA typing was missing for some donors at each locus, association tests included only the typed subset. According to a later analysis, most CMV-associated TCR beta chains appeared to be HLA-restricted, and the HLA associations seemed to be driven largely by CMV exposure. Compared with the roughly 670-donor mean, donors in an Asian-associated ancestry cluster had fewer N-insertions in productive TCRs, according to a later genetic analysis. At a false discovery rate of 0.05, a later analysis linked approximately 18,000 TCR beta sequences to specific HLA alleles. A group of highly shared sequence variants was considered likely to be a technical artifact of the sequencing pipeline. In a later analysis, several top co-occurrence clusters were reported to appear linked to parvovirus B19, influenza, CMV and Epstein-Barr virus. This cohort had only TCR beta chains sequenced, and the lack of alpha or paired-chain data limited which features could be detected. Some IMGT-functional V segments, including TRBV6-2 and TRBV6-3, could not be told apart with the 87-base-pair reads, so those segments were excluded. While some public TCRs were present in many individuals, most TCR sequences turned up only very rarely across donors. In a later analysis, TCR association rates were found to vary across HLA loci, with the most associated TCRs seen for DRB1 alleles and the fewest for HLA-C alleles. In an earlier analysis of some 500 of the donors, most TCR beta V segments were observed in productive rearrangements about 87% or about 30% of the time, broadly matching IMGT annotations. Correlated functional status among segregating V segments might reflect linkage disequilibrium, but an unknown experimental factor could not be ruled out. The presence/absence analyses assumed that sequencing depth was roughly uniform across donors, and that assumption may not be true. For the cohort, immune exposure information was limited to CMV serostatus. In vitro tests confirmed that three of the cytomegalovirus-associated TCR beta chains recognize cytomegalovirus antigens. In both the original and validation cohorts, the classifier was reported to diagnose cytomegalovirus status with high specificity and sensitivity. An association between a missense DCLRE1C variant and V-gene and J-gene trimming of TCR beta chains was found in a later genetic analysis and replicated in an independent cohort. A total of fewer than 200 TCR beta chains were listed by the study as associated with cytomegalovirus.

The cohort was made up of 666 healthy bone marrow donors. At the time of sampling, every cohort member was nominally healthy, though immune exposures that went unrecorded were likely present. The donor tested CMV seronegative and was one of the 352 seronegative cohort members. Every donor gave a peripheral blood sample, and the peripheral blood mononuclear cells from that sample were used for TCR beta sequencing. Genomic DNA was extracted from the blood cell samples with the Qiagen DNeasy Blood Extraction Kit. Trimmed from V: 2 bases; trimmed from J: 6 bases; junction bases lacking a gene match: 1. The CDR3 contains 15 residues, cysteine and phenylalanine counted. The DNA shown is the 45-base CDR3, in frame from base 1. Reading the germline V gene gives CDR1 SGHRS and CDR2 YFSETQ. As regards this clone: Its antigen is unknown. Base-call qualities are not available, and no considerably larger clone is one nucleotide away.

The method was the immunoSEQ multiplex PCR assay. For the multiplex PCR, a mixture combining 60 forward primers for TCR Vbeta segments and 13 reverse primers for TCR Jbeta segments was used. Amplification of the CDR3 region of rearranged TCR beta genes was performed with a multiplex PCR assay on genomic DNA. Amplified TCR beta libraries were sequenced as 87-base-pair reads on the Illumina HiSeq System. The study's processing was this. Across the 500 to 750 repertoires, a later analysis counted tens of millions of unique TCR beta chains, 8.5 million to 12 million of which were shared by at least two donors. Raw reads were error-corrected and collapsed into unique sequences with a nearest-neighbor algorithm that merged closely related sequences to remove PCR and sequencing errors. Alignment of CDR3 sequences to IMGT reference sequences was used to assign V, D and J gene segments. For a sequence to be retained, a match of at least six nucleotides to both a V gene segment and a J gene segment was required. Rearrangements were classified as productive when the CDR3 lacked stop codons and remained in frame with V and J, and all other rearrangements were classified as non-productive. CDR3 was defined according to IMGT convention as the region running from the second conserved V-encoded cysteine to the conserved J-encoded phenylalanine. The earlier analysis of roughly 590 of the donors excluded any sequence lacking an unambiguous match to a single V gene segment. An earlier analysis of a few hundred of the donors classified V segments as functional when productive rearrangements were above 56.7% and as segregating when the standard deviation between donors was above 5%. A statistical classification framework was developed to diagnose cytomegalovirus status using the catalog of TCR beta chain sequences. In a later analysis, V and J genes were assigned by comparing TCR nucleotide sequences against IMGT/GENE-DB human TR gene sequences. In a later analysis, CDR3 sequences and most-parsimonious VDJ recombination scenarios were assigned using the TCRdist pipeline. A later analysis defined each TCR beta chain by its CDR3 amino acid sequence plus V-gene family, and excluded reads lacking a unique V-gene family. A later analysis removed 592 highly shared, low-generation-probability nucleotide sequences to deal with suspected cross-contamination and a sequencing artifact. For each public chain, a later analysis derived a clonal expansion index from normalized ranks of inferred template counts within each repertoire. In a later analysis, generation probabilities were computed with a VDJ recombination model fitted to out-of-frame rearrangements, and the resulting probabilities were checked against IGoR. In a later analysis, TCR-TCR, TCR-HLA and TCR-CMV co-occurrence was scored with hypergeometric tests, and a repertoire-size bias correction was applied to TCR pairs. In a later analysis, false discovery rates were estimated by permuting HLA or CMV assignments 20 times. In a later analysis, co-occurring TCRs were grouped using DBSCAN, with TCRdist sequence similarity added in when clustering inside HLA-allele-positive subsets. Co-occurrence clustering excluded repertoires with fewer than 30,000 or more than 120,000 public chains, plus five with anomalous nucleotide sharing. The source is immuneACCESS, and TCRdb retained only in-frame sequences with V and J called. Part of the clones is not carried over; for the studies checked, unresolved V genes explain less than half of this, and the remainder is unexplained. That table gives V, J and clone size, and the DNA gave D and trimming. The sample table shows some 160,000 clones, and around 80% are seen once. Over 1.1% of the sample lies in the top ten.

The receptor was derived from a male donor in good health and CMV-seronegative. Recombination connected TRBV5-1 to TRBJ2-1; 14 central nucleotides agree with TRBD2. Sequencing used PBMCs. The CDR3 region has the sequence CASSFGLAGGNEQFF. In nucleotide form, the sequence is TGCGCCAGCAGCTTCGGACTAGCGGGAGGCAATGAGCAGTTCTTC. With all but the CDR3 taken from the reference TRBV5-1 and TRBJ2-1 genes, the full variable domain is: KAGVTQTPRYLIKTRGQQVTLSCSPISGHRSVSWYQQTPGQGLQFLFEYFSETQRNKGNFPGRFSGRQFSNSRSEMNVSTLELGDSALYLCASSFGLAGGNEQFFGPGTRLTVL.